The clone carrying this TCR beta chain was seen only a few times. The antigen remains unidentified. The study ran its PCR with 60 Vbeta and 13 Jbeta primers. The protocol was immunoSEQ multiplex PCR, while the TCRdb copy is restricted to in-frame clones and leaves out a portion. The data contain about 300,000 clones, 86% of them singletons. The sample belongs to a study of cytomegalovirus exposure and HLA in healthy donors. Overall study findings and caveats: The study put 150 to 200 TCR beta chains on its list as cytomegalovirus-associated.

The TCR originated in a man between 40 and 49 years old in good health and CMV-seropositive. The sample consisted of PBMCs.

The CDR3 sequence: CASSTGQGSSYEQYF. The CDR3 nucleotides read TGCGCCAGCAGCACCGGACAGGGAAGCTCCTACGAGCAGTACTTC. The chain employs TRBV5-1 and TRBJ2-7; 8 bases match TRBD1. The CDR3 runs 15 residues. Looked up from germline, CDR1 is SGHRS and CDR2 is YFSETQ. V trimming: 4 bases; J trimming: 0 bases; junction bases outside the gene matches: 6.